This entry lists 15 T cell receptor beta chains sequenced from one sample in a study of blood T cell repertoires in COVID-19. This table comes from immunoSEQ multiplex PCR, and its TCRdb copy is limited to in-frame clones, with some not included. The sample yields roughly 280,000 clones, 80% to 90% seen once. The specimen was peripheral blood. The origin of the receptors is a man younger than 45 with active or convalescent COVID-19.

CDR3 coding DNA: TGTGCCAGCAGCTCACGAGGAGGTGGCACAGATACGCAGTATTTT. Translating it yields CASSSRGGGTDTQYF. The genes are TRBV11-2 and TRBJ2-3, with D perhaps TRBD2 (5 bases). This CDR3 spans 15 amino acids. The germline V and J ends were trimmed by 4 bases and 1 base, with 12 bases remaining between them. Germline V gives CDR1 SGHAT, CDR2 FQNNGV.

The chain employs TRBV19 and TRBJ2-7, with D perhaps TRBD2 (6 bases). Germline V gene lookup returns CDR1 LNHDA and CDR2 SQIVND (reference sequence). Trimming stripped 8 bases from V and 4 bases from J, with 21 bases between. The CDR3 sequence is 15 residues long. CDR3 amino acids: CASRRVRDGGYEQYF. Written as DNA, the CDR3 is TGTGCCAGTCGAAGGGTCCGGGACGGAGGGTACGAGCAGTACTTC.

The V gene is TRBV11-2, the J gene TRBJ2-6; possible D gene TRBD1, 5 bases. The CDR3 totals 14 residues. Trimming cost V 5 bases and J 3 bases, with 8 bases left between them. CDR1 and CDR2 from the germline V gene are SGHAT and FQNNGV. The CDR3 loop reads CASSPRVGANVLTF. For the CDR3, the DNA is TGTGCCAGCAGCCCCAGGGTTGGGGCCAACGTCCTGACTTTC.

The chain joins TRBV3-1 (or the pseudogene TRBV3-2) to TRBJ2-3; a possible D gene is TRBD2 (5 bases). Trimming removed 1 base from V and 2 bases from J, with 31 bases in between. The germline CDR1 and CDR2 sequences are LGHDT and YNNKEL (reference sequence). This CDR3 region has 22 residues. The CDR3 sequence is CASSQGEGLPIIFCGSTDTQYF. In DNA form, the CDR3 reads TGTGCCAGCAGCCAAGGTGAGGGTTTACCCATAATTTTTTGTGGTTCCACAGATACGCAGTATTTT.

The V call is TRBV5-4, the J call TRBJ2-5; the D gene is possibly TRBD1 (5 bases). Germline V gene lookup returns CDR1 SGHNT and CDR2 YYREEE (reference sequence). Trimming pared 3 bases from V and 2 bases from J, leaving 8 bases between. CDR3 length equals 13 residues. In DNA form, the CDR3 reads TGTGCCAGCAGCTCGACAGAACAAGAGACCCAGTACTTC. This codes for CASSSTEQETQYF.

The rearrangement links TRBV5-1 to TRBJ2-1, with TRBD1 matching 9 bases. CDR3 size: 15 residues. Germline loops: CDR1 SGHRS, CDR2 YFSETQ. With 0 bases clipped from V and 5 bases from J, the junction kept 3 bases outside the gene matches. The CDR3, as DNA: TGCGCCAGCAGCTTGGGACAGGGGGTAGACAATGAGCAGTTCTTC. Translated: CASSLGQGVDNEQFF.

The chain links TRBV15 to TRBJ2-2; a weak D match, TRBD1 (6 bases). Trimming left V 5 bases short and J 2 bases short, with 15 bases between. Germline V gives CDR1 LNHNV, CDR2 YYDKDF (reference sequence). The CDR3 loop spans 16 amino acids. The CDR3 spells CATSGANRENTGELFF. The CDR3 DNA sequence: TGTGCCACCAGCGGGGCAAACAGGGAAAACACCGGGGAGCTGTTTTTT.

The V call is TRBV5-1, the J call TRBJ2-1; TRBD1 agrees at 7 bases. The CDR3 has 14 residues. Germline-derived CDR1 and CDR2 are SGHRS and YFSETQ. Trimming cost V 6 bases and J 10 bases; bases outside gene matches: 13. CDR3 region: CASIKETGALEQFF. As DNA, the CDR3 is TGCGCCAGCATAAAAGAAACAGGGGCCCTCGAGCAGTTCTTC.

The CDR3, as DNA: TGCGCCAGCAGCCCCTTCCAAGAGACCCAGTACTTC. Translation gives CASSPFQETQYF. The gene calls are TRBV5-1 and TRBJ2-5; D is uncertain. V dropped 4 bases and J dropped 1 base, with 5 bases sitting between them. The CDR3 totals 12 residues. The V gene's germline CDR1 is SGHRS and CDR2 YFSETQ.

The chain recombines TRBV6-1 with TRBJ1-2; D remains ambiguous. Per the germline V gene, CDR1 is MNHNS and CDR2 is SASEGT. V was trimmed by 3 bases and J by 1 base, leaving 18 bases between them. The CDR3 has 17 residues. The CDR3 region has the DNA TGTGCCAGCAGTGACGATAGCGAGCAGAGCAATAACTATGGCTACACCTTC. Translating gives CASSDDSEQSNNYGYTF.

V is TRBV7-8 and J is TRBJ2-7, with 9 nucleotides matching TRBD1. Germline V gene lookup returns CDR1 SGHVS and CDR2 FQNEAQ. The CDR3 totals 16 residues. V lost 3 bases to trimming and J lost 2 bases; unmatched junction nucleotides: 8. The CDR3 loop reads CASSFRFGTGTYEQYF. CDR3 nucleotides: TGTGCCAGCAGCTTCCGTTTTGGGACAGGGACCTACGAGCAGTACTTC.

This clone came up a few times. The genes are TRBV3-1 (or the pseudogene TRBV3-2) and TRBJ2-5; 7 bases match TRBD2. The CDR3 runs to 14 residues. Germline lookup yields CDR1 LGHDT and CDR2 YNNKEL (reference sequence). The junction had 8 bases not matched to a gene; V was cut back by 6 bases and J by 4 bases. CDR3 region: CASRMTSRGETQYF. The CDR3 region has the DNA TGTGCCAGCAGAATGACTAGCCGAGGAGAGACCCAGTACTTC.

This chain connects TRBV11-2 to TRBJ1-1, with a weak D call TRBD1 (5 bases). This CDR3 comprises 13 residues. The V end was cut by 1 base, the J end by 6 bases, with 9 bases between. CDR1 and CDR2 (germline): SGHAT, FQNNGV. The CDR3 loop is CASSLAGYAEAFF. The CDR3, as DNA: TGTGCCAGCAGCTTAGCAGGGTACGCTGAAGCTTTCTTT.

This clone was seen just once. V usage is TRBV27 and J usage is TRBJ2-2, with 9 positions matching TRBD2. CDR3 size: 16 residues. CDR1 and CDR2 from the germline V gene are MNHEY and SMNVEV (reference sequence). Losses at the gene ends were 3 bases for V and 1 base for J; bases not matched to a gene: 3. As DNA, the CDR3 is TGTGCCAGCAGTTTCCGGCGGGGGGGGAACACCGGGGAGCTGTTTTTT. It specifies CASSFRRGGNTGELFF.

The table lists this clone with a count of one. Here the CDR3 DNA reads TGTGCCAGTAGTAGGGGGACACAAGAAAATGAAAAACTGTTTTTT. Its translation: CASSRGTQENEKLFF. The chain joins TRBV19 to TRBJ1-4; D might be TRBD1 (6 bases). The V end was cut by 4 bases, the J end by 5 bases, with 14 bases between. Germline V gives CDR1 LNHDA, CDR2 SQIVND (reference sequence). The CDR3 spans 15 residues.